Each of the 22 T cell receptor beta chains below was sequenced from the same sample in a study of regulatory T cells in long-lasting Graves disease. Researchers made TCR beta libraries by using iRepertoire HTBI primers and running Arm-PCR on CDR3 regions. A single record per CDR3 protein comes from TCRdb applying MiXCR to the multiplex PCR reads. The sample holds 400,000 or so distinct CDR3 sequences, about 25% seen once. This sample's time point: persistent/refractory GD, antithyroid drugs over 5 years with positive TRAb. Extracted PBMC RNA gave rise to the TCR library. The sequencing used peripheral blood mononuclear cells (PBMCs), collected when the disease was refractory, from a patient treated with antithyroid drugs. Receptors originate from a female donor with Graves disease.

The rearrangement links TRBV7-9 to TRBJ1-1, with 12 bases matching TRBD1. V was pared by 4 bases and J by 7 bases, with 10 bases of the junction left unmatched. This CDR3 is built from 16 residues. CDR1 is SEHNR and CDR2 is FQNEAQ in the germline V gene (reference sequence). The chain's CDR3 is CASSSSGTGGFGEAFF. CDR3 nucleotide sequence: TGTGCCAGCAGCTCCTCCGGGACAGGGGGCTTTGGTGAAGCTTTCTTT. Combining the CDR3 with reference TRBV7-9 and TRBJ1-1 gives the whole variable domain DTGVSQNPRHKITKRGQNVTFRCDPISEHNRLYWYRQTLGQGPEFLTYFQNEAQLEKSRLLSDRFSAERPKGSFSTLEIQRTEQGDSAMYLCASSSSGTGGFGEAFFGQGTRLTVV.

The chain couples TRBV6-1 to TRBJ1-5; 10 bases line up with TRBD1. V was pared by 5 bases and J by 4 bases, with 14 bases of the junction left unmatched. The CDR3 contains 18 residues. Germline V lookup: CDR1 MNHNS, CDR2 SASEGT. In DNA, the CDR3 is TGTGCCAGCAGTCCCCGATCGATCGGGACAGGGGCTAATCAGCCCCAGCATTTT. Amino acids: CASSPRSIGTGANQPQHF.

This clonotype has at least ten counts. This sequence joins TRBV6-1 and TRBJ2-5; either TRBD1 or TRBD2 may supply D (5 bases each). The germline V gene has CDR1 MNHNS and CDR2 SASEGT. Trimming stripped 5 bases from V and 5 bases from J, with 15 bases between. This CDR3 has 14 residues. The CDR3: CASSPSAWGETQYF. The DNA of the CDR3 is TGTGCCAGCAGTCCCTCGGCGTGGGGGGAGACCCAGTACTTC.

This clonotype showed up just a few times. The rearrangement links TRBV7-9 to TRBJ2-7; 10 nucleotides agree with TRBD2. The CDR3 runs to 17 residues. Germline V gives CDR1 SEHNR, CDR2 FQNEAQ (reference sequence). After removal of 3 bases from V and 5 bases from J, the junction contained 13 bases not matched to a gene. Written as DNA, the CDR3 is TGTGCCAGCAGCTTTTTGGCTAGCGGGAGTGGGTCCGACGAGCAGTACTTC. The encoded protein is CASSFLASGSGSDEQYF. Together with reference TRBV7-9 and TRBJ2-7, the CDR3 gives the full variable domain: DTGVSQNPRHKITKRGQNVTFRCDPISEHNRLYWYRQTLGQGPEFLTYFQNEAQLEKSRLLSDRFSAERPKGSFSTLEIQRTEQGDSAMYLCASSFLASGSGSDEQYFGPGTRLTVT.

This clonotype was observed many times. The chain joins TRBV11-2 to TRBJ2-5; TRBD2 matches at 10 bases. The V gene end was trimmed by 5 bases and the J gene end by 2 bases; junction bases not matched to a gene: 14. From germline, CDR1 is SGHAT and CDR2 FQNNGV. The CDR3 runs to 18 residues. The CDR3, as DNA: TGTGCCAGCAGCCCAAATACGCCGGGACTAGCGACACAAGAGACCCAGTACTTC. It yields the protein CASSPNTPGLATQETQYF.

This clonotype was seen repeatedly, ten times or more. Germline is not matched at one junction end, which may reflect a read error. This chain links TRBV4-2 with TRBJ1-5; the match to TRBD1 covers 7 bases. Germline V gene lookup returns CDR1 LGHNA and CDR2 YNFKEQ. The CDR3 spans 15 residues. CDR3 sequence: CASSQGTADNQPQHF. The CDR3 DNA is TGTGCCAGCAGTCAAGGGACAGCAGACAATCAGCCCCAGCATTTT.

The chain links TRBV6-1 to TRBJ2-5; 8 nucleotides line up with TRBD1. Looked up from germline, CDR1 is MNHNS and CDR2 is SASEGT. The J segment lost 4 bases and the V segment lost 6 bases, leaving 10 bases of the junction unmatched. The CDR3 totals 15 residues. CDR3 residues: CASSGHRGLAETQYF. CDR3 coding DNA: TGTGCCAGCAGCGGACACAGGGGGTTGGCAGAGACCCAGTACTTC.

This clonotype was picked up a small number of times. This chain connects TRBV7-8 to TRBJ1-2, with D hard to call. Germline CDR1 is SGHVS and CDR2 is FQNEAQ. This CDR3 comprises 14 residues. Trimming took off 3 bases at V and 4 bases at J, with 12 bases between the two ends. This CDR3 reads CASSFGGSAYGYTF. The DNA for the CDR3 is TGTGCCAGCAGCTTCGGCGGGTCGGCCTATGGCTACACCTTC. Full variable domain (remainder filled in from reference TRBV7-8 and TRBJ1-2): GAGVSQSPRYKVAKRGQDVALRCDPISGHVSLFWYQQALGQGPEFLTYFQNEAQLDKSGLPSDRFFAERPEGSVSTLKIQRTQQEDSAVYLCASSFGGSAYGYTFGSGTRLTVV.

The genes are TRBV5-1 and TRBJ1-1, with D tentatively TRBD1 (6 bases). CDR3 length: 14 residues. V lost 6 bases and J 4 bases, leaving 16 bases between the germline ends. Germline V lookup: CDR1 SGHRS, CDR2 YFSETQ. The CDR3 coding sequence is TGCGCCAGCATCGGGGGCGCGAGGAGCACTGAAGCTTTCTTT. Amino acid sequence: CASIGGARSTEAFF.

The chain has TRBV7-3 and TRBJ1-1, with TRBD1 as a possible D gene (5 bases). The CDR3 is 17 amino acids. Germline V gene sequence: CDR1 SGHTA, CDR2 FQGTGA. The ends were cut back, 1 base at V and 0 bases at J, with 15 bases in the middle. CDR3: CASSLIRVGPMNTEAFF. The CDR3 DNA is TGTGCCAGCAGCTTAATCCGGGTGGGGCCCATGAACACTGAAGCTTTCTTT.

V usage is TRBV20-1 and J usage is TRBJ1-6, with a weak D call TRBD1 (5 bases). Trimming took off 3 bases at V and 8 bases at J, with 11 bases between the two ends. CDR1 DFQATT and CDR2 SNEGSKA come from the germline V gene (reference sequence). This CDR3 spans 13 amino acids. The CDR3 DNA follows: TGCAGTGCTAGGGACACGGCCGATTCACCCCTCCACTTT. It yields the protein CSARDTADSPLHF.

This clonotype was observed a handful of times. The rearrangement joins TRBV5-1 to TRBJ2-7, with D perhaps TRBD2 (6 bases). The CDR3 is made up of 13 amino acids. V was clipped by 2 bases and J by 5 bases, with 11 bases between them. Germline V gene lookup returns CDR1 SGHRS and CDR2 YFSETQ. CDR3 in amino acids: CASSFIPSDEQYF. CDR3 in DNA: TGCGCCAGCAGCTTTATTCCTAGCGACGAGCAGTACTTC.

The rearrangement joins TRBV6-2 or TRBV6-3 to TRBJ1-6; D call uncertain. Trimming stripped 0 bases from V and 1 base from J, with 4 bases between. CDR3 size: 15 residues. In germline, CDR1 is MNHEY, CDR2 SVGEGT. The CDR3: CASSYSGSYNSPLHF. The CDR3 DNA follows: TGTGCCAGCAGTTACTCGGGTTCCTATAATTCACCCCTCCACTTT.

V is TRBV7-2 and J is TRBJ1-2, with D hard to call. Germline CDR1 SGHTA, CDR2 FQGNSA. The CDR3 covers 11 residues. With 4 bases removed from V and 7 bases from J, the gap between germline ends came to 7 bases. CDR3 nucleotides: TGTGCCAGCAGCTCCTGGGGTGGCTACACCTTC. This gives the protein CASSSWGGYTF.

This chain connects TRBV4-1 to TRBJ2-7, with TRBD1 matching 7 bases. This CDR3 region has 13 residues. Trimming at V came to 4 bases and at J to 4 bases, leaving 4 bases not matched to a gene. The germline gives CDR1 MGHRA, CDR2 YSYEKL. The CDR3 loop reads CASSRAQGYEQYF. The CDR3 coding sequence is TGCGCCAGCAGCCGGGCACAGGGGTACGAGCAGTACTTC.

The chain joins TRBV24-1 to TRBJ1-5, with TRBD1 as a possible D gene (5 bases). The V gene lost 4 bases and the J gene lost 6 bases, with 15 bases spanning the gap. The CDR3 has 15 amino acids. Germline CDR1 is KGHDR and CDR2 is SFDVKD. The CDR3 spells CATSDQKGQGQPQHF. CDR3 nucleotide sequence: TGTGCCACCAGTGACCAAAAGGGGCAAGGTCAGCCCCAGCATTTT.

This clonotype was counted only a few times. V usage is TRBV7-2 and J usage is TRBJ2-2; 8 bases line up with TRBD1. Germline V gene data show CDR1 as SGHTA and CDR2 as FQGNSA. The trim removed 5 bases at V and 3 bases at J, leaving 8 bases unmatched. The CDR3 spans 16 residues. CDR3 sequence reads: CASSHAGTGDTGELFF. The CDR3, as DNA: TGTGCCAGCAGCCACGCCGGGACAGGAGACACCGGGGAGCTGTTTTTT.

Many counts were recorded for this clonotype. The chain recombines TRBV28 with TRBJ2-7; 7 bases are shared with TRBD2. The germline gives CDR1 MDHEN, CDR2 SYDVKM. The CDR3 extends over 14 amino acids. The V segment lost 4 bases and the J segment 4 bases; nucleotides outside the gene matches: 7. CDR3 residues: CASSYGTTRYEQYF. The CDR3 DNA reads TGTGCCAGCAGTTACGGGACTACCAGATACGAGCAGTACTTC.

In regard to this clonotype: At one end the junction does not follow the germline gene, possibly because of a read error. The chain recombines TRBV7-2 with TRBJ2-4, with 15 bases matching TRBD2. CDR1 SGHTA and CDR2 FQGNSA come from the germline V gene. This CDR3 has 20 residues. The CDR3 reads CASSPRTSGRAPVTKSIQYF. For the CDR3, the DNA is TGTGCCAGCAGCCCTAGGACTAGCGGGAGGGCCCCTGTGACCAAAAGCATTCAGTACTTC.

At least ten counts were recorded for this clonotype. The V call is TRBV29-1, the J call TRBJ2-7; TRBD2 matches at 8 bases. V lost 0 bases and J lost 6; bases outside the gene matches: 10. Germline-derived CDR1 and CDR2 are SQVTM and ANQGSEA. The CDR3 loop spans 15 amino acids. The CDR3, as DNA: TGCAGCGTTGAAGATTCTCAATACCGGGGGGGCGAGCAGTACTTC. Protein: CSVEDSQYRGGEQYF.

This chain uses TRBV3-1 with TRBJ2-2, with D uncertain. The CDR3 spans 16 residues. CDR1 is LGHDT and CDR2 is YNNKEL in the germline V gene (reference sequence). The V gene lost 2 bases and the J gene lost 4 bases, with 14 bases spanning the gap. DNA for the CDR3: TGTGCCAGCAGCCAACAAGGAGCTTGGGGCACCGGGGAGCTGTTTTTT. This translates into CASSQQGAWGTGELFF.

V and J are TRBV7-9 and TRBJ1-1, with 10 bases fitting TRBD1. The CDR3 has 15 residues. CDR1 is SEHNR, CDR2 FQNEAQ, per germline (reference sequence). The trim removed 7 bases at V and 4 bases at J, leaving 9 bases unmatched. CDR3 residues: CASTSDRGYVTEAFF. The CDR3 region has the DNA TGTGCCAGCACTTCGGACAGGGGGTATGTCACTGAAGCTTTCTTT.